The 12 T cell receptor beta chains listed next were all sequenced from one sample in a study of cytomegalovirus exposure and HLA in healthy donors. A multiplex PCR was run with 60 Vbeta primers and 13 Jbeta primers. Only in-frame clones appear in the TCRdb table, and some are missing; sequencing was by immunoSEQ multiplex PCR. The sample table includes about 130,000 clones. Sequencing was carried out using PBMCs. These receptors all stem from a woman aged 55-75 years in good health and CMV-seronegative.

The CDR3: CASSLTRAEETQYF. The CDR3 region has the DNA TGTGCCAGCAGCCTAACCAGGGCTGAGGAGACCCAGTACTTC. The gene calls are TRBV7-8 and TRBJ2-5, with a possible D match to TRBD1 (5 bases). This CDR3 comprises 14 residues. Trimming removed 5 bases from V and 5 bases from J, with 15 bases in between. Germline assignment: CDR1 SGHVS and CDR2 FQNEAQ.

The chain carries TRBV18 and TRBJ2-7; 8 bases align to TRBD1. Germline assignment: CDR1 KGHSH and CDR2 LQKENI. The length of the CDR3 is 15 residues. Trimming cost V 6 bases and J 0 bases; bases outside gene matches: 7. In DNA form, the CDR3 reads TGTGCCAGCTCCCGCGGGACAGGAGGCTCCTACGAGCAGTACTTC. It codes for CASSRGTGGSYEQYF.

The chain employs TRBV6-1 and TRBJ1-1; the match to TRBD1 covers 12 bases. The CDR3 has 14 residues. V lost 5 bases to trimming and J lost 11 bases; unmatched junction nucleotides: 9. Germline V lookup: CDR1 MNHNS, CDR2 SASEGT. The CDR3 loop reads CASSTAGQGAPAFF. CDR3 coding DNA: TGTGCCAGCAGTACAGCGGGACAGGGGGCGCCTGCTTTCTTT.

The V and J genes are TRBV5-1 and TRBJ2-5; 8 bases map to TRBD2. The CDR3 contains 16 residues. The germline V gene encodes CDR1 SGHRS and CDR2 YFSETQ. After removal of 1 base from V and 5 bases from J, the junction contained 10 bases not matched to a gene. CDR3 loop: CASSLYSGTYGETQYF. CDR3 sequence (DNA): TGCGCCAGCAGCTTGTATAGCGGGACTTATGGGGAGACCCAGTACTTC.

The rearrangement links TRBV9 to TRBJ2-2; a possible D gene is TRBD2 (6 bases). CDR3 length equals 15 residues. Per germline, CDR1 SGDLS and CDR2 YYNGEE. V lost 0 bases, J lost 4 bases, and 10 bases lay in between. The CDR3 sequence is CASSVGGDGTGELFF. Written as DNA, the CDR3 is TGTGCCAGCAGCGTAGGGGGGGACGGCACCGGGGAGCTGTTTTTT. The full variable domain, in which reference TRBV9 and TRBJ2-2 provide the parts outside the CDR3, is DSGVTQTPKHLITATGQRVTLRCSPRSGDLSVYWYQQSLDQGLQFLIQYYNGEERAKGNILERFSAQQFPDLHSELNLSSLELGDSALYFCASSVGGDGTGELFFGEGSRLTVL.

The chain links TRBV7-3 to TRBJ2-6; D perhaps matches TRBD1 (6 bases). CDR1 is SGHTA and CDR2 is FQGTGA in the germline V gene. V lost 4 bases to trimming and J lost 3 bases, with 10 bases between them. This CDR3 contains 15 residues. As DNA, the CDR3 is TGTGCCAGCAGCTCCAACAGGGTTGGGGCCAACGTCCTGACTTTC. Encoded protein: CASSSNRVGANVLTF.

This chain connects TRBV5-1 to TRBJ1-2; D is undetermined. From germline, CDR1 is SGHRS and CDR2 YFSETQ. Trimming pared 0 bases from V and 6 bases from J, leaving 9 bases between. CDR3 length: 13 amino acids. CDR3 loop: CASSLGTADGYTF. The CDR3 coding sequence is TGCGCCAGCAGCTTGGGAACAGCGGATGGCTACACCTTC. Full variable domain (rest looked up from reference TRBV5-1 and TRBJ1-2): KAGVTQTPRYLIKTRGQQVTLSCSPISGHRSVSWYQQTPGQGLQFLFEYFSETQRNKGNFPGRFSGRQFSNSRSEMNVSTLELGDSALYLCASSLGTADGYTFGSGTRLTVV.

The chain is built from TRBV29-1 and TRBJ1-5; D uncertain. The germline gives CDR1 SQVTM, CDR2 ANQGSEA. The ends were cut back, 6 bases at V and 2 bases at J, with 11 bases in the middle. The CDR3 covers 13 residues. CDR3 protein: CSVRVSGNQPQHF. The CDR3 region has the DNA TGCAGCGTGAGGGTGAGTGGCAATCAGCCCCAGCATTTT.

CDR3 in DNA: TGTGCCAGCAGCGCGGGCCACGAGCAGTACTTC. Translated: CASSAGHEQYF. The chain carries TRBV7-9 and TRBJ2-7, with D tentatively TRBD2 (5 bases). Germline CDR1 is SEHNR and CDR2 is FQNEAQ (reference sequence). V was shortened by 5 bases and J by 5 bases, with 7 bases between the two germline ends. The CDR3 runs 11 residues.

The chain uses TRBV28 and TRBJ1-2; D is possibly TRBD1 (6 bases). The germline CDR1 and CDR2 sequences are MDHEN and SYDVKM. The CDR3 sequence is 15 residues long. V lost 2 bases, J lost 4 bases, and 14 bases lay in between. DNA of the CDR3: TGTGCCAGCAGTTTAGTCTTAAGGGACACCTATGGCTACACCTTC. This gives the protein CASSLVLRDTYGYTF.

This sequence joins TRBV27 and TRBJ2-5, with 9 bases identical to TRBD2. The V gene's germline CDR1 is MNHEY and CDR2 SMNVEV (reference sequence). V gave up 5 bases and J gave up 5 bases; unmatched junction bases: 6. The CDR3 consists of 14 residues. CDR3 protein: CASSILAGVETQYF. CDR3 DNA sequence: TGTGCCAGCAGTATCTTAGCGGGAGTGGAGACCCAGTACTTC.

The gene calls are TRBV7-2 and TRBJ1-1; D gene unclear. The length of the CDR3 is 13 residues. V shed 1 base and J shed 1 base, with 4 bases lying between them. CDR1 and CDR2 from the germline V gene are SGHTA and FQGNSA. The CDR3 DNA follows: TGTGCCAGCAGCTTAGTTCAGAACACTGAAGCTTTCTTT. Translated, it gives CASSLVQNTEAFF.